This TCR beta chain appears in the sequencing data of a study of blood T cell repertoires in COVID-19. About the research overall: Researchers got acute and convalescent COVID-19 samples from the United States, Italy and Spain. T cells, B-cell-depleted T cells, or PBMCs provided the cDNA or gDNA that served as material.

The CDR3 runs to 17 residues. V lost 4 bases, J lost 17 bases, and 24 bases stayed unmatched. Germline CDR1 SGHTS, CDR2 YDEGEE. Per the original methods: Reference gene primer amplification yielded estimated nucleated cell counts. Clones were read by immunoSEQ multiplex PCR, and TCRdb kept only the in-frame ones, dropping some. V and J calls and clone size come straight from that table; D and trimming were deduced from the DNA. The sample has some 150,000 clones; almost 90% are singletons. Material: peripheral blood. This chain joins TRBV5-8 and TRBJ1-6; TRBD1 agrees at 7 bases. This TCR was recovered from a human donor in a cohort sampled during active COVID-19. DNA of the CDR3: TGTGCCAGCAGCCGTCACAGGGGCTCAGGCACTGAAGGAGGTATCCACTTT. The encoded protein is CASSRHRGSGTEGGIHF.